The source of this TCR beta chain is a study of cytomegalovirus exposure and HLA in healthy donors. Overall study results and limits: Follow-up analysis found HLA locus-dependent TCR association rates, highest for DRB1 and lowest for HLA-C.

Per the germline V gene, CDR1 is SGHAT and CDR2 is FQDESV (reference sequence). This CDR3 has 16 amino acids. V was clipped by 0 bases and J by 1 base, with 12 bases between them. As regards this clone: Antigen unknown.

60 Vbeta and 13 Jbeta primers were used in PCR. Study processing details: In a later analysis, of around 83 million unique beta chains, some 10 million appeared in at least two donors. Data came from immunoSEQ multiplex PCR; TCRdb stores just in-frame clones and leaves some out. The D gene and trimming were derived from the DNA, and the V and J assignments and clone size from that table. Of about 110,000 clones in the sample, approximately 70% are singletons; the top ten hold just over 8.5%. This clonotype was obtained from a man under 40 in good health and CMV-seropositive. This sequence joins TRBV11-1 and TRBJ1-1; no reliable D call. The specimen was PBMCs. CDR3 residues: CASSLALRLPNTEAFF. Written as DNA, the CDR3 is TGTGCCAGCAGCTTAGCGCTACGGTTACCGAACACTGAAGCTTTCTTT. The whole variable domain, filled in from reference TRBV11-1 and TRBJ1-1, reads EAEVAQSPRYKITEKSQAVAFWCDPISGHATLYWYRQILGQGPELLVQFQDESVVDDSQLPKDRFSAERLKGVDSTLKIQPAELGDSAMYLCASSLALRLPNTEAFFGQGTRLTVV.